The 15 T cell receptor beta chains given below trace back to one sample, sequenced in a study of cytomegalovirus exposure and HLA in healthy donors. PCR employed 60 Vbeta and 13 Jbeta primers. Generated by immunoSEQ multiplex PCR, the TCRdb table keeps only in-frame clones and is missing some. The table shows some 190,000 clones, with 80% to 85% occurring only once. The sample taken for sequencing was PBMCs. All receptors come from a woman in her forties in good health and CMV-seronegative.

The rearrangement uses TRBV2 and TRBJ2-3; 14 bases fit TRBD2. This CDR3 region has 15 residues. V dropped 6 bases and J dropped 4; count of bases not matched to a gene: 3. Germline lookup yields CDR1 SNHLY and CDR2 FYNNEI. CDR3 loop: CASRGLAGAPDTQYF. CDR3 bases: TGTGCCAGCAGGGGACTAGCGGGAGCCCCAGATACGCAGTATTTT.

Regarding this clone: A junction end diverges from the germline sequence, so it may reflect a read error. This chain uses TRBV7-3 with TRBJ1-1; 7 nucleotides match TRBD1. The CDR3 contains 15 residues. CDR1 is SGHTA and CDR2 is FQGTGA in the germline V gene. The CDR3 sequence is CAGSPQGEENTEAFF. The DNA of the CDR3 is TGTGCCGGCAGCCCTCAGGGGGAAGAAAACACTGAAGCTTTCTTT. Full variable domain (outside the CDR3, taken from reference TRBV7-3 and TRBJ1-1): GAGVSQTPSNKVTEKGKYVELRCDPISGHTALYWYRQSLGQGPEFLIYFQGTGAADDSGLPNDRFFAVRPEGSVSTLKIQRTERGDSAVYLCAGSPQGEENTEAFFGQGTRLTVV.

Only one count was recorded for this clone. The J gene is TRBJ2-5, the V gene TRBV6-4; the D gene is possibly TRBD1 (5 bases). Trimming removed 6 bases at V and 4 bases at J, with 15 bases between. CDR1 and CDR2 from the germline V gene are MRHNA and SNTAGT. There are 14 residues in the CDR3. CDR3 region: CASSPDQGGETQYF. The CDR3 bases are TGTGCCAGCAGCCCTGACCAGGGCGGAGAGACCCAGTACTTC.

V usage is TRBV5-1 and J usage is TRBJ1-2; D not certain. Germline lookup yields CDR1 SGHRS and CDR2 YFSETQ. CDR3 size: 14 residues. V gave up 3 bases and J gave up 0 bases, with 9 bases separating them. CDR3 loop: CASSSQTSNYGYTF. The CDR3 DNA sequence: TGCGCCAGCAGCTCTCAAACATCTAACTATGGCTACACCTTC. The full variable domain, completed using reference TRBV5-1 and TRBJ1-2, is KAGVTQTPRYLIKTRGQQVTLSCSPISGHRSVSWYQQTPGQGLQFLFEYFSETQRNKGNFPGRFSGRQFSNSRSEMNVSTLELGDSALYLCASSSQTSNYGYTFGSGTRLTVV.

This sequence joins TRBV11-2 and TRBJ1-4, with D possibly matching TRBD1 (5 bases). V lost 5 bases and J 5 bases, leaving 12 bases between the germline ends. Germline V gives CDR1 SGHAT, CDR2 FQNNGV. This CDR3 has 14 residues. This CDR3 is CASSVGQGNEKLFF. The CDR3 coding sequence is TGTGCCAGCAGCGTAGGGCAGGGAAATGAAAAACTGTTTTTT.

V and J are TRBV11-3 and TRBJ1-1, with D unresolved. The CDR3 totals 15 residues. Germline V gives CDR1 SGHNT, CDR2 YENEEA. Trimming stripped 1 base from V and 1 base from J, with 10 bases between. The CDR3 loop is CASSLARFGNTEAFF. For the CDR3, the DNA is TGTGCCAGCAGCTTAGCGAGGTTTGGGAACACTGAAGCTTTCTTT.

V gene TRBV9 combines with J gene TRBJ1-2, with TRBD1 as a possible D gene (5 bases). V gave up 3 bases and J gave up 4 bases, with 7 bases separating them. This CDR3 contains 12 residues. The germline CDR1 and CDR2 sequences are SGDLS and YYNGEE. CDR3 in DNA: TGTGCCAGCAGCGATCAGGGCTATGGCTACACCTTC. This encodes CASSDQGYGYTF.

The chain couples TRBV19 to TRBJ1-2; 7 bases align to TRBD1. The CDR3 runs to 15 residues. Germline CDR1 reads LNHDA; CDR2 reads SQIVND (reference sequence). J was trimmed by 2 bases and V by 3 bases; bases with no gene match: 6. CDR3: CASSIPRQGNYGYTF. As DNA, the CDR3 is TGTGCCAGTAGTATCCCCCGACAGGGAAACTATGGCTACACCTTC.

This clone turned up a few times. The genes are TRBV7-8 and TRBJ2-1, with 10 positions matching TRBD2. This CDR3 has 15 residues. The V gene's germline CDR1 is SGHVS and CDR2 FQNEAQ. V lost 1 base and J lost 8; bases outside the gene matches: 5. The CDR3, as DNA: TGTGCCAGCAGCTTAGGGAGCGGGAGGGGTCATGAGCAGTTCTTC. Translated, it gives CASSLGSGRGHEQFF.

Remarks on this clone: This specimen includes other DNA sequences encoding the same CDR3. The rearrangement links TRBV7-9 to TRBJ2-1; 11 nucleotides agree with TRBD2. J lost 4 bases, V lost 5 bases, and 4 bases had no gene match. The CDR3 is 15 residues long. Germline CDR1 and CDR2: SEHNR and FQNEAQ (reference sequence). The CDR3 spells CASSPGLAGYNEQFF. The CDR3 DNA reads as TGTGCCAGCAGCCCAGGACTAGCGGGTTACAATGAGCAGTTCTTC. Full variable domain (rest looked up from reference TRBV7-9 and TRBJ2-1): DTGVSQNPRHKITKRGQNVTFRCDPISEHNRLYWYRQTLGQGPEFLTYFQNEAQLEKSRLLSDRFSAERPKGSFSTLEIQRTEQGDSAMYLCASSPGLAGYNEQFFGPGTRLTVL.

The genes are TRBV19 and TRBJ1-2; D remains unclear. The CDR3 totals 15 residues. Trimming removed 7 bases from V and 1 base from J, with 16 bases in between. Germline V gene sequence: CDR1 LNHDA, CDR2 SQIVND (reference sequence). The CDR3 DNA follows: TGTGCCAGTACCCTCGCCCCCGGAGATAACTATGGCTACACCTTC. It yields the protein CASTLAPGDNYGYTF.

The chain recombines TRBV7-9 with TRBJ1-4, with 11 bases that match TRBD1. CDR3 length equals 14 residues. Germline V gene lookup returns CDR1 SEHNR and CDR2 FQNEAQ (reference sequence). V lost 5 bases and J lost 8; bases outside the gene matches: 4. CDR3 bases: TGTGCCAGCAGCCCGGGACAGGGGGACGAAAAACTGTTTTTT. The encoded protein is CASSPGQGDEKLFF.

This chain links TRBV10-3 with TRBJ1-4; D not certain. The V and J ends lost 8 bases and 4 bases respectively, with 11 bases between them. CDR1 ENHRY and CDR2 SYGVKD come from the germline V gene. CDR3 length: 13 amino acids. CDR3 residues: CAIGRRDNEKLFF. The CDR3 DNA sequence: TGTGCCATCGGAAGACGGGATAATGAAAAACTGTTTTTT.

The rearrangement links TRBV11-2 to TRBJ2-7; no clear D gene. The CDR3 consists of 16 residues. Per the germline V gene, CDR1 is SGHAT and CDR2 is FQNNGV. Trimming removed 3 bases at V and 0 bases at J, with 15 bases between. The CDR3 sequence: CASSLRQIPPSYEQYF. CDR3 coding DNA: TGTGCCAGCAGCTTGAGGCAGATCCCCCCCTCCTACGAGCAGTACTTC.

The CDR3 region has the DNA TGTGCTAGTGGTTTGGGGGGTCAGGGGAATCAGCCCCAGCATTTT. Amino acid sequence: CASGLGGQGNQPQHF. This sequence joins TRBV12-5 and TRBJ1-5; maybe TRBD1 (6 bases). CDR3 length: 15 residues. CDR1 is LGHNT, CDR2 FRNRAP, per germline. Trimming shortened V by 1 base and J by 4 bases, and 11 bases separated the two germline ends.